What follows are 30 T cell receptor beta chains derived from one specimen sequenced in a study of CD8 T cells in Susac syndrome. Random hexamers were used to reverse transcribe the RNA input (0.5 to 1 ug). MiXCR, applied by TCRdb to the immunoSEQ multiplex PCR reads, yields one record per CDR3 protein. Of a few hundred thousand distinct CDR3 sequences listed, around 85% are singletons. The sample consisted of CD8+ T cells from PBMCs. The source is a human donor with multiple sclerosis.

The CDR3 here is CASSPQPDGDTEAFF. The CDR3, as DNA: TGTGCCAGCAGCCCCCAACCCGACGGAGACACTGAAGCTTTCTTT. The chain is built from TRBV7-6 and TRBJ1-1; D is unclear. V lost 5 bases and J lost 3, with 16 bases in between. Per germline, CDR1 SGHVS and CDR2 FNYEAQ. The CDR3 length is 15 residues.

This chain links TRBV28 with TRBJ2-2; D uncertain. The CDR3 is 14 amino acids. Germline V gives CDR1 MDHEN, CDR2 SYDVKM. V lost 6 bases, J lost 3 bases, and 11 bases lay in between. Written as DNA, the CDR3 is TGTGCCAGCAGCCGTGGACCCTACACCGGGGAGCTGTTTTTT. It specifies CASSRGPYTGELFF. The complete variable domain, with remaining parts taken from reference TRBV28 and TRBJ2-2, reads DVKVTQSSRYLVKRTGEKVFLECVQDMDHENMFWYRQDPGLGLRLIYFSYDVKMKEKGDIPEGYSVSREKKERFSLILESASTNQTSMYLCASSRGPYTGELFFGEGSRLTVL.

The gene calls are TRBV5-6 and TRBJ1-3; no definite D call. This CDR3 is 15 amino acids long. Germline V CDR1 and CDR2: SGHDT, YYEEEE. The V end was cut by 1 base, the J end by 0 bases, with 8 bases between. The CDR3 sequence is CASSLFSSSGNTIYF. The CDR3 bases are TGTGCCAGCAGCTTGTTTTCCAGCTCTGGAAACACCATATATTTT.

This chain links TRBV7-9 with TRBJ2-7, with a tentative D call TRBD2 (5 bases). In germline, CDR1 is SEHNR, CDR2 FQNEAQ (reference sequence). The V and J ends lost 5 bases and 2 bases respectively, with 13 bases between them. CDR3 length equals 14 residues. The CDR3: CASSPRLKTYEQYF. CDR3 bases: TGTGCCAGCAGCCCCCGACTAAAAACCTACGAGCAGTACTTC.

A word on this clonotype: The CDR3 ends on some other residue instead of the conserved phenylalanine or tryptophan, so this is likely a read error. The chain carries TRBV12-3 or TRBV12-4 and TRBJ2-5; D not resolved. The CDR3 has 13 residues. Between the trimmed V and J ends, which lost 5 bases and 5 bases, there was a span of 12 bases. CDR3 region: CASSLYLAETQYS. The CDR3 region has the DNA TGTGCCAGCAGTCTTTACTTGGCGGAGACCCAGTACTCC.

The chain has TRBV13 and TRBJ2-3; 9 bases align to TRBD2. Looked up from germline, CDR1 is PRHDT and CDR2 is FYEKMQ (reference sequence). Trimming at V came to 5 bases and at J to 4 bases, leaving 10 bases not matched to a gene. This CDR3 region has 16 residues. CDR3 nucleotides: TGTGCCAGCAGCCCCTGGCGGGAGGGCGAGGCAGATACGCAGTATTTT. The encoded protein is CASSPWREGEADTQYF.

The CDR3 here is CSASAIGQGASTDTQYF. In nucleotides, the CDR3 is TGCAGTGCTAGCGCTATTGGACAGGGGGCTAGCACAGATACGCAGTATTTT. The rearrangement uses TRBV20-1 and TRBJ2-3, with 11 bases that match TRBD1. Trimming removed 3 bases from V and 0 bases from J; junction bases left unmatched: 8. The CDR3 extends over 17 amino acids. Germline V lookup: CDR1 DFQATT, CDR2 SNEGSKA (reference sequence).

The CDR3 here is CASSSLMTGEQFF. DNA for the CDR3: TGTGCCAGCAGTTCATTGATGACGGGGGAGCAGTTCTTC. The J gene is TRBJ2-1, the V gene TRBV12-3 or TRBV12-4, with a weak D call TRBD2 (5 bases). The V gene lost 4 bases and the J gene lost 10 bases, with 14 bases spanning the gap. This CDR3 is 13 amino acids long.

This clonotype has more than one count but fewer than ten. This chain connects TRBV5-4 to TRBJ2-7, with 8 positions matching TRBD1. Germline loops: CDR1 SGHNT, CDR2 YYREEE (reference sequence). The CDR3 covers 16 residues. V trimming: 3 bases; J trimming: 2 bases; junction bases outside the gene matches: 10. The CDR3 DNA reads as TGTGCCAGCAGCTCGACTAGGACAGGGTCCCCCTACGAGCAGTACTTC. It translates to CASSSTRTGSPYEQYF.

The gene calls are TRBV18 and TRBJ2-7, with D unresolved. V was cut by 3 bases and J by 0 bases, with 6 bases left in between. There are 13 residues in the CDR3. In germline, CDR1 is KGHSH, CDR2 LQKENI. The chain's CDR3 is CASSPYSSYEQYF. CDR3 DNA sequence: TGTGCCAGCTCACCGTATTCCTCCTACGAGCAGTACTTC.

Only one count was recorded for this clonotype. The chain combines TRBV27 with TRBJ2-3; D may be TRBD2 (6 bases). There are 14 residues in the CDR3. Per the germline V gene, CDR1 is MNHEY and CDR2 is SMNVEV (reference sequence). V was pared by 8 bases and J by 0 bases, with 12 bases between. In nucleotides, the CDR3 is TGTGCCAGCGGTGATAGCGGTAGCACAGATACGCAGTATTTT. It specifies CASGDSGSTDTQYF.

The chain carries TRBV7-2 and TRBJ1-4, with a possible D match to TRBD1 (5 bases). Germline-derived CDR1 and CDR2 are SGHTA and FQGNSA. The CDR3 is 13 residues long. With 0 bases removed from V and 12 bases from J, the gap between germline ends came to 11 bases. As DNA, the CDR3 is TGTGCCAGCAGCTTAGCTCAGGGTTTTGAACTGTTTTTT. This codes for CASSLAQGFELFF.

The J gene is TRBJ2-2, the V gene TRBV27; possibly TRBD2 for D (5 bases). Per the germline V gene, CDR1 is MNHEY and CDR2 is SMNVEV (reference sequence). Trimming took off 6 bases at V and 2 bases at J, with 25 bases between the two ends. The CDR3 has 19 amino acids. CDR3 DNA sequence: TGTGCCAGCAGACGGTCGTACGGGAACCTTCAACAAAACACCGGGGAGCTGTTTTTT. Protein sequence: CASRRSYGNLQQNTGELFF.

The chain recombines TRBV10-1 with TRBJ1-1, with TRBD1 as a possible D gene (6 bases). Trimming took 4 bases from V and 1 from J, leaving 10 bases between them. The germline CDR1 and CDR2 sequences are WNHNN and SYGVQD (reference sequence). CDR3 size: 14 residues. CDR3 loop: CASSVQGENTEAFF. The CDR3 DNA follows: TGCGCCAGCAGTGTACAGGGAGAGAACACTGAAGCTTTCTTT.

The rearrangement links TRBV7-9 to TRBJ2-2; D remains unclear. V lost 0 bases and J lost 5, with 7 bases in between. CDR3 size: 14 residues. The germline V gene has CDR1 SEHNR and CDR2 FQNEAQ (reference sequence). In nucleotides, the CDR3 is TGTGCCAGCAGCTTAGCCCTAGAGACCGGGGAGCTGTTTTTT. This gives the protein CASSLALETGELFF.

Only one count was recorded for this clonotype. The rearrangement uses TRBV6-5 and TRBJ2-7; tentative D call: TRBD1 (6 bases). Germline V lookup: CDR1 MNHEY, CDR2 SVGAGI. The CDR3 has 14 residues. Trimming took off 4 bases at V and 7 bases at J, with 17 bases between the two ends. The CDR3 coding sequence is TGTGCCAGCAGTTCTTCTGTGGGGGCGCGGGAGCAGTACTTC. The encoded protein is CASSSSVGAREQYF.

CDR3 sequence (DNA): TGTGCCAGCAGTAAGGGGCCACCCTACGAGCAGTACTTC. Residues: CASSKGPPYEQYF. The chain recombines TRBV7-3 with TRBJ2-7; tentative D call: TRBD1 (5 bases). CDR1 is SGHTA, CDR2 FQGTGA, per germline. Trimming shortened V by 6 bases and J by 2 bases, and 11 bases separated the two germline ends. This CDR3 comprises 13 residues. Variable domain in full (rest from reference TRBV7-3 and TRBJ2-7): GAGVSQTPSNKVTEKGKYVELRCDPISGHTALYWYRQSLGQGPEFLIYFQGTGAADDSGLPNDRFFAVRPEGSVSTLKIQRTERGDSAVYLCASSKGPPYEQYFGPGTRLTVT.

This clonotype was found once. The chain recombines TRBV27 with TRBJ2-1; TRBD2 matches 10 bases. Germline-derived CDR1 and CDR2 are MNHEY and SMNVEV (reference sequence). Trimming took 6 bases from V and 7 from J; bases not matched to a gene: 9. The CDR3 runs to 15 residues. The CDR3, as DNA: TGTGCCAGCAGCCTAAGCGGGGGGGCCATGAATGAGCAGTTCTTC. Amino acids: CASSLSGGAMNEQFF.

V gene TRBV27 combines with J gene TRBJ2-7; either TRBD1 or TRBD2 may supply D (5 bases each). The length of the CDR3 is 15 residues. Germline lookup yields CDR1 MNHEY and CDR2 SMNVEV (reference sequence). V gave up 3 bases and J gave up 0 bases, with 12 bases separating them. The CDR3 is CASSFGTAVSYEQYF. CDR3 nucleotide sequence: TGTGCCAGCAGTTTCGGGACGGCCGTCTCCTACGAGCAGTACTTC.

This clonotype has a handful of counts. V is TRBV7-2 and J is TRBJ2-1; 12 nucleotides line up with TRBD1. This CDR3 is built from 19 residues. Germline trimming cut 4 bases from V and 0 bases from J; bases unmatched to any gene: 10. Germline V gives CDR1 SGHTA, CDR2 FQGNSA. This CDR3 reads CASSSKGTGGLSSYNEQFF. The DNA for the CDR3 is TGTGCCAGCAGCTCGAAAGGGACAGGGGGCCTGAGCTCCTACAATGAGCAGTTCTTC.

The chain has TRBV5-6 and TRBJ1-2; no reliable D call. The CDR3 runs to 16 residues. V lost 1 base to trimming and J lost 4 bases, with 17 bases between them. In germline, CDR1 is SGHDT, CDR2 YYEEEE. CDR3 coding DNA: TGTGCCAGCAGCTTGAGCTTGCACGGGAAATTCTATGGCTACACCTTC. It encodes CASSLSLHGKFYGYTF.

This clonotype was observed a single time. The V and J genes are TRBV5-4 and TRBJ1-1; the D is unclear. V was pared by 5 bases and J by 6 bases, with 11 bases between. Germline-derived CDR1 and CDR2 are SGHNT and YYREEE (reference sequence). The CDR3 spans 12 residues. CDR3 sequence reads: CASRVPNAEAFF. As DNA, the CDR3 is TGTGCCAGCAGGGTACCTAACGCTGAAGCTTTCTTT. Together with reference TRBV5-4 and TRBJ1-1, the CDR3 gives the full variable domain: ETGVTQSPTHLIKTRGQQVTLRCSSQSGHNTVSWYQQALGQGPQFIFQYYREEENGRGNFPPRFSGLQFPNYSSELNVNALELDDSALYLCASRVPNAEAFFGQGTRLTVV.

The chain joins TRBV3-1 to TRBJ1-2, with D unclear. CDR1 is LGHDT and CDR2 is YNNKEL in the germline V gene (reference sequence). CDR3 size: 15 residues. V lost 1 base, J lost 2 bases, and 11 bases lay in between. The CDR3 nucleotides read TGTGCCAGCAGCCAAGGGGAGGGATTCAACTATGGCTACACCTTC. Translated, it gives CASSQGEGFNYGYTF. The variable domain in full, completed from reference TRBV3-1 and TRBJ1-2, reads DTAVSQTPKYLVTQMGNDKSIKCEQNLGHDTMYWYKQDSKKFLKIMFSYNNKELIINETVPNRFSPKSPDKAHLNLHINSLELGDSAVYFCASSQGEGFNYGYTFGSGTRLTVV.

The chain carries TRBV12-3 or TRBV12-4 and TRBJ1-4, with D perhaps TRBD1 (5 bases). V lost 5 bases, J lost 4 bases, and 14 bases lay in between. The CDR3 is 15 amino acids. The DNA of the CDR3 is TGTGCCAGCAGTCCGCCGACAGCCCTTAATGAAAAACTGTTTTTT. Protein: CASSPPTALNEKLFF.

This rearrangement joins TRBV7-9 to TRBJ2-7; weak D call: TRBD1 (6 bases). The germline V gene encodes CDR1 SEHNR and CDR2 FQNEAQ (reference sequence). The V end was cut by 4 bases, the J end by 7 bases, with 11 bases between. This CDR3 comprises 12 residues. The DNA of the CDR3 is TGTGCCAGCAGCTCAAACAGGGCAGAGCAGTACTTC. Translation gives CASSSNRAEQYF.

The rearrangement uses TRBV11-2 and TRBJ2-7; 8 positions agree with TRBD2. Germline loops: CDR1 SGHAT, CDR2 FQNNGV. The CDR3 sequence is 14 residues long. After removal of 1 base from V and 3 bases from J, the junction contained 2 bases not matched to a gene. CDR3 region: CASSLAGGIYEQYF. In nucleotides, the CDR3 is TGTGCCAGCAGCTTAGCGGGGGGGATCTACGAGCAGTACTTC.

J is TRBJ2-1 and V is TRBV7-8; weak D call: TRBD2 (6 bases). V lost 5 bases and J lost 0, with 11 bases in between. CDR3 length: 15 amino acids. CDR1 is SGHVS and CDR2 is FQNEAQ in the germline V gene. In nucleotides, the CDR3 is TGTGCCAGCAGCGGGATAGCGGACTCCTACAATGAGCAGTTCTTC. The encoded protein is CASSGIADSYNEQFF.

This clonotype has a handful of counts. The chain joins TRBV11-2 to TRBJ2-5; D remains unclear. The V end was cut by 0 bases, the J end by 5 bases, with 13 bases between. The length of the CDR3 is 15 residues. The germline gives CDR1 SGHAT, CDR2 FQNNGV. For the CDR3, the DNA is TGTGCCAGCAGCTTAGAGTCTGTCTCAGCCGAGACCCAGTACTTC. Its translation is CASSLESVSAETQYF. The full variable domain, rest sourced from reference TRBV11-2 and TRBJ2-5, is EAGVAQSPRYKIIEKRQSVAFWCNPISGHATLYWYQQILGQGPKLLIQFQNNGVVDDSQLPKDRFSAERLKGVDSTLKIQPAKLEDSAVYLCASSLESVSAETQYFGPGTRLLVL.

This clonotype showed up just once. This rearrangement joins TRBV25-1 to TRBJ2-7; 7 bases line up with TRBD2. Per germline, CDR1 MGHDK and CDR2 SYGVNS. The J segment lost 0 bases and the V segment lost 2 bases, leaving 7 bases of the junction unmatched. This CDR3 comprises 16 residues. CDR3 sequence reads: CASSEGLAESSYEQYF. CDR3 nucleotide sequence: TGTGCCAGCAGTGAAGGCCTAGCGGAAAGCTCCTACGAGCAGTACTTC.

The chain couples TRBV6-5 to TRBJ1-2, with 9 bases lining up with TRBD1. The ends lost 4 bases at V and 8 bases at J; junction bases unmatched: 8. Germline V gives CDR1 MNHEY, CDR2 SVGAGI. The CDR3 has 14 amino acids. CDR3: CASSSPGQGRGYTF. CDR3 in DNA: TGTGCCAGCAGTTCACCGGGACAGGGAAGGGGCTACACCTTC.